The T cell receptor beta chain under discussion was sequenced for a study of cytomegalovirus exposure and HLA in healthy donors. The study ran its PCR with 60 Vbeta and 13 Jbeta primers. Here immunoSEQ multiplex PCR was the method, and the copy in TCRdb shows in-frame clones only, minus some. The repertoire holds under 150,000 clones, with around 83% as singletons. Findings of the study overall: At a 0.05 false discovery rate, a later analysis found approximately 15,000 TCR beta sequences to be associated with HLA alleles.

In regard to this clone: What it binds is not known.

The sequence came from a male donor in good health and CMV-seropositive. Sequencing was carried out using PBMCs.

The CDR3 DNA follows: TGTGCCAGCAGTTTTATTCGGGGAACCTATAATTCACCCCTCCACTTT. It specifies CASSFIRGTYNSPLHF. The rearrangement links TRBV27 to TRBJ1-6; D is unresolved. The CDR3 loop spans 16 amino acids. V lost 3 bases, J lost 2 bases, and 11 bases lay in between. Germline V gene lookup returns CDR1 MNHEY and CDR2 SMNVEV (reference sequence).